Following are 4 T cell receptor beta chains from one sample sequenced in a study of CD4+ T cells in melanoma. This table comes from immunoSEQ multiplex PCR, and its TCRdb copy is limited to in-frame clones, with some not included. Of around 18,000 clones in the sample, approximately 83% are singletons; the top ten hold 4.5% to 5.5%. What was sequenced was cells from a culture (not recorded whether cultured in vitro). The origin of the receptors is a human donor with melanoma.

This chain uses TRBV4-1 with TRBJ2-1; either TRBD1 or TRBD2 may supply D (5 bases each). This CDR3 region has 13 residues. The germline V gene has CDR1 MGHRA and CDR2 YSYEKL. Trimming stripped 4 bases from V and 9 bases from J, with 13 bases between. In DNA form, the CDR3 reads TGCGCCAGCAGCCCAGGGACCCGCGGTGAGCAGTTCTTC. Residues: CASSPGTRGEQFF.

The chain combines TRBV7-9 with TRBJ1-4; 8 bases are a match to TRBD1. V dropped 5 bases and J dropped 2; count of bases not matched to a gene: 1. The CDR3 has 14 residues. The germline V gene has CDR1 SEHNR and CDR2 FQNEAQ (reference sequence). Here the CDR3 DNA reads TGTGCCAGCAGCAGACAGGGGACTAATGAAAAACTGTTTTTT. Its translation: CASSRQGTNEKLFF.

The rearrangement links TRBV10-3 to TRBJ1-2; D call uncertain. Germline V lookup: CDR1 ENHRY, CDR2 SYGVKD. This CDR3 has 18 residues. The V gene lost 3 bases and the J gene lost 4 bases, with 24 bases spanning the gap. The CDR3: CAISDESLLAGRTYGYTF. In DNA, the CDR3 is TGTGCCATCAGTGACGAATCCCTTCTGGCCGGACGGACCTATGGCTACACCTTC.

This clone was found once. J is TRBJ2-5 and V is TRBV6-1; no reliable D call. Deletions cut 3 bases from V and 5 bases from J, with 10 bases between. The CDR3 spans 13 residues. Germline V gene data show CDR1 as MNHNS and CDR2 as SASEGT. CDR3 sequence: CASSDALGETQYF. The CDR3 DNA follows: TGTGCCAGCAGTGACGCCCTCGGGGAGACCCAGTACTTC.